This entry concerns a single T cell receptor (beta chain). This record comes from a study of PD-L1 blockade in urothelial cancer. Study background: The median number of T cells present in blood samples was some 140,000.

PCRs each included synthetic TCR analog templates spiked in. Measured with immunoSEQ multiplex PCR; TCRdb has only the in-frame clones, and not every one. The data hold 38,000 or so clones, with over 70% observed a single time. There are 10 residues in the CDR3. J lost 8 bases, V lost 11 bases, and 1 base had no gene match. Germline assignment: CDR1 LNHDA and CDR2 SQIVND (reference sequence). For each patient, 1 to 8 samples were obtained, pretreatment and on-treatment. This clonotype was sampled from a man between 60 and 75 years old with urothelial cancer. The chain carries TRBV19 and TRBJ2-2; 8 bases are a match to TRBD2. The sample consisted of PBMCs, taken around atezolizumab (anti-PD-L1) treatment. CDR3 loop: CAAGGGELFF. The CDR3, as DNA: TGTGCCGCGGGGGGTGGGGAGCTGTTTTTT.